This TCR beta chain stems from a study of spatial heterogeneity in lung cancer. The length of the CDR3 is 12 residues. Germline V gene data show CDR1 as SSHAT and CDR2 as FNYEAQ (reference sequence). As for this clonotype: Relative to the germline gene, one junction end is altered; a read error may explain this.

Time point given: sample taken at primary tumor resection. Every molecule of TCR cDNA had its own unique molecular identifier. MiXCR, applied by TCRdb to the 5' RACE reads, yields one record per CDR3 protein. Here the sample spans tens of thousands of distinct CDR3 sequences, around 12% being singletons. This chain uses TRBV7-7 with TRBJ2-5; D is undetermined. The TCR comes from a male donor with early-stage non-small cell lung cancer. The sequences come from PBMCs, collected at surgery. This CDR3 is CASSYDQETQYF. Written as DNA, the CDR3 is TGTGCTAGCAGCTACGACCAGGAGACCCAGTACTTC.